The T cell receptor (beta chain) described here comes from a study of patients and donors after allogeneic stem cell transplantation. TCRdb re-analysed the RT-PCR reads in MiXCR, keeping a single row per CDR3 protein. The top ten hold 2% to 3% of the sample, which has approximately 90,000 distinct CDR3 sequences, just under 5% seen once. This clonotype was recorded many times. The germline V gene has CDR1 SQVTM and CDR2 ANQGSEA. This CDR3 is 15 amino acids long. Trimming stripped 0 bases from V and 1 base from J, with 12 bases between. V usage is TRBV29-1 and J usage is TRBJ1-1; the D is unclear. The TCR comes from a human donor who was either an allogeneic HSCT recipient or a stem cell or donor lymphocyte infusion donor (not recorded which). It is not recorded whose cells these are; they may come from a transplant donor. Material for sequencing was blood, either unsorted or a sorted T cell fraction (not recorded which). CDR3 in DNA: TGCAGCGTTGAAGATCTGGGGTCCCCGAACACTGAAGCTTTCTTT. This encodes CSVEDLGSPNTEAFF.